This T cell receptor (beta chain) was captured by sequencing in a study of T cell changes during pregnancy in multiple sclerosis. Only one count was recorded for this clone. The CDR3 totals 12 residues. V lost 3 bases to trimming and J lost 9 bases, with 10 bases between them. Per germline, CDR1 SGDLS and CDR2 YYNGEE. Profiling relied on immunoSEQ multiplex PCR, and the TCRdb table lists in-frame clones only, not all of them. The top ten hold approximately 2.8% of the sample, which has 67,000 or so clones, almost 95% seen once. Sequenced material: CD8+ T cells from peripheral blood mononuclear cells, taken in the third trimester of pregnancy. The receptor was isolated from a female donor in good health, enrolled as a control in a pregnancy study. The chain links TRBV9 to TRBJ2-1; D might be TRBD2 (5 bases). CDR3 amino acids: CASSERAGEQFF. CDR3 DNA sequence: TGTGCCAGCAGCGAAAGGGCGGGTGAGCAGTTCTTC.